The rows below give T cell receptor beta chains drawn from one sample of a study of blood T cells in healthy people across ages. TCRdb re-called the 5' RACE reads with MiXCR, one entry per CDR3 protein. The table lists hundreds of thousands of distinct CDR3 sequences, approximately 44% of them singletons. Sequencing was carried out using blood. These receptors were obtained from a man in his 60s in good health. Each CDR3 is given without its conserved first and last residue.

j_call,v_call,cdr3_length,cdr3_aa
TRBJ1-2,TRBV5-4,11,ASSTASNYGYT
TRBJ1-2,TRBV3-1,13,VSSQGRQEIYGYT
TRBJ1-4,TRBV12-3/TRBV12-4,9,ASSFDRTQF
TRBJ2-1,TRBV2,12,ASKQGASYNEQF
TRBJ1-2,TRBV7-9,13,ASSPVNGGAIGYT
TRBJ2-7,TRBV9,13,ASSVVLADPYEQY
TRBJ2-3,TRBV11-2,13,ASTADGSSTDTQY
-,TRBV3-1,15,ASSQEETLWTDYEQY
TRBJ1-2,TRBV5-1,12,ASSQTGTDYGYT
-,TRBV7-3,13,ASICIYGGWYEQY
TRBJ1-5,TRBV9,13,ASSTLDGSNQPQH
TRBJ1-1,TRBV6-1,10,ASDSGRRLAF
TRBJ2-5,TRBV7-2,13,ASSLRLQAQETQY
TRBJ2-4,TRBV20-1,12,SALDSLAKNIQY